This T cell receptor beta chain came from a study of cytomegalovirus exposure and HLA in healthy donors. Study outcomes and limitations: Using the classifier, cytomegalovirus status was reportedly diagnosed with high specificity and sensitivity.

Germline V gene sequence: CDR1 SEHNR, CDR2 FQNEAQ (reference sequence). The V and J ends lost 5 bases and 2 bases respectively, with 6 bases between them. The CDR3 extends over 12 amino acids. Notes on this clone: Its cognate antigen is unknown.

The PCR ran on 60 Vbeta and 13 Jbeta primers. TCRdb's table, derived via immunoSEQ multiplex PCR, lists solely in-frame clones and lacks some. This sample has tens of thousands of clones, with roughly 82% found just once. This chain uses TRBV7-9 with TRBJ1-2; D gene uncertain. The sample comprised PBMCs. The TCR originated in a young man in good health and CMV-seropositive. The DNA of the CDR3 is TGTGCCAGCAGCCCTACCAACTATGGCTACACCTTC. This sequence encodes CASSPTNYGYTF.